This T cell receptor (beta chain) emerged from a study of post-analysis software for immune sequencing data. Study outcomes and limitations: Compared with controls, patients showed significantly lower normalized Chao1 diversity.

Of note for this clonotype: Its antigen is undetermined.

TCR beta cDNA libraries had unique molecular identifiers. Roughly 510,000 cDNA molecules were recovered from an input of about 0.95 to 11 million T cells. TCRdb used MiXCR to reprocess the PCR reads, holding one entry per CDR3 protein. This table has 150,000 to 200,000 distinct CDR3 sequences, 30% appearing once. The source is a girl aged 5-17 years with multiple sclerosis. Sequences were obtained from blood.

CDR3 amino acids: CASSQRLARAYEQYF. The CDR3 DNA reads as TGTGCCAGCAGCCAGAGACTAGCGAGAGCCTACGAGCAGTACTTC. The chain is built from TRBV7-3 and TRBJ2-7; the match to TRBD2 covers 8 bases. Trimming removed 5 bases from V and 2 bases from J; junction bases left unmatched: 8. Germline CDR1 is SGHTA and CDR2 is FQGTGA. CDR3 length: 15 amino acids.